This TCR beta chain is drawn from a study of vaccination effects on CD4 cells after COVID-19. Germline V gene data show CDR1 as LGHNA and CDR2 as YSLEER. V shed 3 bases and J shed 4 bases, with 10 bases lying between them. This CDR3 has 15 amino acids. Study-level points and caveats: Healthy vaccinees' vaccine-induced clones included only 1 of 255 that recognized common cold coronaviruses. In the late period after vaccination, infection- and vaccine-induced clones contracted markedly.

The repertoire was sequenced with immunoSEQ multiplex PCR; TCRdb's copy has only in-frame clones and lacks some. The sample has about 33,000 clones; 82% are singletons. Within the ViraFEST assay, antigen-specific CD4+ T cells underwent expansion with viral peptide pools prior to sequencing. Cultured cells yielded isolated CD4+ T cells after approximately nine days. Participants were vaccinated with two doses of either the BNT162b2 or mRNA-1273 vaccine. On this clone itself: The antigen is not known.

Sample: CD4+ T cells from PBMCs cultured with HCoV-NL63 spike peptides, taken after COVID-19 vaccination. This TCR was recovered from a human donor who received a COVID-19 vaccine. Some clones in this sample may be carry-over from other donors' samples. The rearrangement joins TRBV4-3 to TRBJ1-6; no firm D call. The CDR3 loop is CASSQDPGYNSPLHF. CDR3 nucleotides: TGCGCCAGCAGCCAGGACCCGGGGTATAATTCACCCCTCCACTTT.